This TCR beta chain was obtained from a study of STAT5B mutations in CD4+ large granular lymphocyte leukemia. The CDR3 runs 15 residues. Germline V lookup: CDR1 ENHRY, CDR2 SYGVKD. V dropped 7 bases and J dropped 2; count of bases not matched to a gene: 5. This clone was seen a handful of times. Clones were read by immunoSEQ multiplex PCR, and TCRdb kept only the in-frame ones, dropping some. The table shows some 41,000 clones, with 80% to 90% occurring only once. The J gene is TRBJ2-7, the V gene TRBV10-3, with 13 bases lining up with TRBD2. Sequencing was done on a sample of CD4+ T cells from blood buffy coats. This TCR was sampled from a human donor in good health. The CDR3 reads CAITQGLAGTYEQYF. CDR3 bases: TGTGCCATCACTCAGGGACTAGCGGGAACCTACGAGCAGTACTTC.